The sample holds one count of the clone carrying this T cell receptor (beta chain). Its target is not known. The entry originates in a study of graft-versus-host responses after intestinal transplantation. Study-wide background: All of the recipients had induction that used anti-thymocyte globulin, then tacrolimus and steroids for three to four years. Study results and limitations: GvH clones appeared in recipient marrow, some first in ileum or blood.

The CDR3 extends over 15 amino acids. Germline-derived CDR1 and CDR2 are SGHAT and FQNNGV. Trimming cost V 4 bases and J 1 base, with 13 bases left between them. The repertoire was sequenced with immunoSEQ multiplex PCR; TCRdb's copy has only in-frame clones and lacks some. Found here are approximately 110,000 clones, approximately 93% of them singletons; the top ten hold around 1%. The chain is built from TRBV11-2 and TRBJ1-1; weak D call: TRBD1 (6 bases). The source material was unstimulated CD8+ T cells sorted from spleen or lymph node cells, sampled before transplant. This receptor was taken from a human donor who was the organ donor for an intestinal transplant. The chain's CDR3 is CASSSRQATNTEAFF. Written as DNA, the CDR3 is TGTGCCAGCAGCTCCCGACAGGCGACGAACACTGAAGCTTTCTTT.